These 16 T cell receptor beta chains share one sample of origin, sequenced in a study of T cell responses to AZD1222 COVID-19 vaccine. TCRdb keeps only in-frame clones here, not all; method: immunoSEQ multiplex PCR. In the table there are 100,000 or so clones, approximately 92% of which are singletons. The sequencing here drew on peripheral blood, taken on day 0 of AZD1222 vaccination. Source of these receptors: an adult in good health.

The V gene is TRBV6-2 or TRBV6-3, the J gene TRBJ2-5; D remains unclear. V shed 0 bases and J shed 1 base, with 6 bases lying between them. This CDR3 spans 14 amino acids. CDR1 is MNHEY, CDR2 SVGEGT, per germline. The CDR3 sequence is CASSYSTTQETQYF. The CDR3 DNA reads TGTGCCAGCAGTTACTCGACAACCCAAGAGACCCAGTACTTC.

The V call is TRBV7-6, the J call TRBJ2-3, with TRBD1 identical over 10 bases. V shed 4 bases and J 1 base; nucleotides not matched to a gene: 2. The CDR3 is made up of 15 amino acids. Germline V gene data show CDR1 as SGHVS and CDR2 as FNYEAQ. The CDR3 protein is CASSSGQGRTDTQYF. CDR3 bases: TGTGCCAGCAGCTCGGGACAGGGGCGCACAGATACGCAGTATTTT.

V usage is TRBV5-4 and J usage is TRBJ2-3; D may be TRBD2 (7 bases). Trimming pared 0 bases from V and 0 bases from J, leaving 11 bases between. There are 16 residues in the CDR3. CDR1 and CDR2 from the germline V gene are SGHNT and YYREEE (reference sequence). CDR3 DNA: TGTGCCAGCAGCTTGGAGGGGGGGCCTAGCACAGATACGCAGTATTTT. It encodes CASSLEGGPSTDTQYF.

V is TRBV7-2 and J is TRBJ2-3; D unresolved. CDR1 and CDR2 (germline): SGHTA, FQGNSA. The CDR3 is 15 residues long. The V end was cut by 1 base, the J end by 2 bases, with 10 bases between. The CDR3 bases are TGTGCCAGCAGCTTAGGGCCAGAAGTCACAGATACGCAGTATTTT. It translates to CASSLGPEVTDTQYF.

V usage is TRBV6-2 or TRBV6-3 and J usage is TRBJ1-4, with D perhaps TRBD1 (6 bases). With 0 bases removed from V and 6 bases from J, the gap between germline ends came to 14 bases. This CDR3 comprises 16 residues. The germline CDR1 and CDR2 sequences are MNHEY and SVGEGT. CDR3 residues: CASSYSGAPVDEKLFF. DNA of the CDR3: TGTGCCAGCAGTTACTCGGGGGCCCCCGTGGATGAAAAACTGTTTTTT.

The V call is TRBV7-2, the J call TRBJ1-2; tentatively, D is TRBD1 (6 bases). Germline V gene sequence: CDR1 SGHTA, CDR2 FQGNSA. CDR3 length: 11 residues. The germline V and J ends were trimmed by 3 bases and 10 bases, with 9 bases remaining between them. CDR3 sequence reads: CASSFSGVYTF. The DNA for the CDR3 is TGTGCCAGCAGCTTTTCAGGGGTCTACACCTTC.

About this clone: Germline and junction disagree at one end, which may indicate a read error. The chain links TRBV6-1 to TRBJ2-1; TRBD2 aligns across 10 bases. The CDR3 has 14 residues. The germline V gene has CDR1 MNHNS and CDR2 SASEGT. The CDR3 reads CASSQAGGVNEQFF. DNA for the CDR3: TGTGCCAGCAGTCAAGCGGGAGGGGTTAATGAGCAGTTCTTC.

The CDR3 DNA follows: TGTGCCAGCAGTAGTATCAATAGTAACTATGGCTACACCTTC. This sequence encodes CASSSINSNYGYTF. This chain links TRBV6-5 with TRBJ1-2, with D unresolved. The V gene's germline CDR1 is MNHEY and CDR2 SVGAGI. V was cut by 5 bases and J by 1 base, with 11 bases left in between. The CDR3 length is 14 residues.

The gene calls are TRBV4-3 and TRBJ1-2; no firm D call. The CDR3 runs 17 residues. The V end was cut by 1 base, the J end by 4 bases, with 19 bases between. Looked up from germline, CDR1 is LGHNA and CDR2 is YSLEER. In nucleotides, the CDR3 is TGCGCCAGCAGCCAAGGGGGTACCACTGATTACCTCTATGGCTACACCTTC. This sequence encodes CASSQGGTTDYLYGYTF.

With regard to this clone: Different DNA sequences within this sample yield the same CDR3. The J gene is TRBJ1-5, the V gene TRBV7-8; D gene uncertain. V shed 1 base and J shed 0 bases, with 1 base lying between them. This CDR3 has 13 residues. In germline, CDR1 is SGHVS, CDR2 FQNEAQ. The CDR3 spells CASSLVSNQPQHF. CDR3 in DNA: TGTGCCAGCAGCTTAGTTAGCAATCAGCCCCAGCATTTT. Full variable domain (remainder filled in from reference TRBV7-8 and TRBJ1-5): GAGVSQSPRYKVAKRGQDVALRCDPISGHVSLFWYQQALGQGPEFLTYFQNEAQLDKSGLPSDRFFAERPEGSVSTLKIQRTQQEDSAVYLCASSLVSNQPQHFGDGTRLSIL.

The DNA of the CDR3 is TGTGCCAGCAGCCAATACGGTGGGAGTGGGAATGAGCAGTTCTTC. Encoded protein: CASSQYGGSGNEQFF. The chain carries TRBV3-1 (or the pseudogene TRBV3-2) and TRBJ2-1; D is possibly TRBD2 (5 bases). V lost 2 bases and J lost 7, with 15 bases in between. The CDR3 is made up of 15 amino acids. Per the germline V gene, CDR1 is LGHDT and CDR2 is YNNKEL (reference sequence).

The J gene is TRBJ2-3, the V gene TRBV7-3; 10 nucleotides align to TRBD2. CDR3 size: 14 residues. Trimming cost V 4 bases and J 3 bases; bases outside gene matches: 1. CDR1 is SGHTA, CDR2 FQGTGA, per germline. The CDR3 nucleotides read TGTGCCAGCAGCTCTAGCGGGGGTACAGATACGCAGTATTTT. Encoded protein: CASSSSGGTDTQYF.

V and J are TRBV30 and TRBJ1-1, with D uncertain. The CDR3 is 12 amino acids. Germline values: CDR1 GTSNPN, CDR2 SVGIG (reference sequence). V dropped 6 bases and J dropped 5 bases, with 13 bases sitting between them. CDR3 residues: CACGNGRTEAFF. The DNA of the CDR3 is TGTGCCTGTGGTAATGGGCGGACTGAAGCTTTCTTT. Variable domain in full (rest from reference TRBV30 and TRBJ1-1): SQTIHQWPATLVQPVGSPLSLECTVEGTSNPNLYWYRQAAGRGLQLLFYSVGIGQISSEVPQNLSASRPQDRQFILSSKKLLLSDSGFYLCACGNGRTEAFFGQGTRLTVV.

This chain joins TRBV7-2 and TRBJ2-2, with no clear D. The V end lost 5 bases, the J end lost 2 bases, and 12 bases lay between the germline ends. The CDR3 is 15 amino acids. CDR1 and CDR2 from the germline V gene are SGHTA and FQGNSA. This CDR3 is CASSSRRPNTGELFF. The CDR3, as DNA: TGTGCCAGCAGCAGTCGGCGGCCAAACACCGGGGAGCTGTTTTTT. Filled out from reference TRBV7-2 and TRBJ2-2, the complete variable domain reads GAGVSQSPSNKVTEKGKDVELRCDPISGHTALYWYRQSLGQGLEFLIYFQGNSAPDKSGLPSDRFSAERTGGSVSTLTIQRTQQEDSAVYLCASSSRRPNTGELFFGEGSRLTVL.

The V and J genes are TRBV20-1 and TRBJ1-2; no reliable D call. CDR1 is DFQATT, CDR2 SNEGSKA, per germline (reference sequence). V was cut by 3 bases and J by 5 bases, with 16 bases left in between. There are 14 residues in the CDR3. CDR3 sequence (DNA): TGCAGTGCTAGTGCCGGACTGGACGGATATGGCTACACCTTC. As protein: CSASAGLDGYGYTF.

The gene calls are TRBV29-1 and TRBJ1-4; 7 bases are shared with TRBD1. The CDR3 is 13 residues long. Trimming removed 1 base from V and 8 bases from J; junction bases left unmatched: 4. Germline V CDR1 and CDR2: SQVTM, ANQGSEA. CDR3 in amino acids: CSVEGTGGEKLFF. The CDR3 DNA reads TGCAGCGTTGAAGGGACAGGTGGAGAAAAACTGTTTTTT. The entire variable domain, with the rest obtained from reference TRBV29-1 and TRBJ1-4, is as follows: SAVISQKPSRDICQRGTSLTIQCQVDSQVTMMFWYRQQPGQSLTLIATANQGSEATYESGFVIDKFPISRPNLTFSTLTVSNMSPEDSSIYLCSVEGTGGEKLFFGSGTQLSVL.